These 32 T cell receptor beta chains were sequenced from one sample in a study of hypomethylating agent response in myelodysplastic syndrome. Sequenced by immunoSEQ multiplex PCR; TCRdb stores in-frame clones only, minus some. The table shows around 3,100 clones, with almost 85% occurring only once. The input for sequencing was bone marrow, taken before or after starting hypomethylating agent treatment for myelodysplastic syndrome (not recorded which). These receptors were taken from a human donor with myelodysplastic syndrome.

This clone appeared once. The V gene is TRBV7-9, the J gene TRBJ2-7; a possible D gene is TRBD1 (6 bases). There are 15 residues in the CDR3. Germline loops: CDR1 SEHNR, CDR2 FQNEAQ (reference sequence). V lost 3 bases and J lost 5, with 17 bases in between. This CDR3 is CASSLGASASDEQYF. The CDR3 nucleotides read TGTGCCAGCAGCTTGGGGGCCTCCGCATCGGACGAGCAGTACTTC.

This clone has more than one count but fewer than ten. The V call is TRBV5-6, the J call TRBJ2-2; D might be TRBD1 (6 bases). V was shortened by 3 bases and J by 6 bases, with 15 bases between the two germline ends. The CDR3 contains 15 residues. Germline V lookup: CDR1 SGHDT, CDR2 YYEEEE. The CDR3 DNA reads as TGTGCCAGCAGCTACGATAACAGGGCCCCCGGGGAGCTGTTTTTT. Translating it yields CASSYDNRAPGELFF.

The chain links TRBV5-4 to TRBJ2-1; TRBD2 matches at 15 bases. The ends lost 2 bases at V and 0 bases at J; junction bases unmatched: 9. Germline V gives CDR1 SGHNT, CDR2 YYREEE (reference sequence). The CDR3 consists of 20 residues. CDR3 coding DNA: TGTGCCAGCAGCTTTTCTCCGGGACTAGCGGGGGGCACCTCCTACAATGAGCAGTTCTTC. Amino acids: CASSFSPGLAGGTSYNEQFF.

The chain uses TRBV14 and TRBJ2-7; D not certain. Germline V gene sequence: CDR1 SGHDN, CDR2 FVKESK. This CDR3 region has 14 residues. Trimming pared 4 bases from V and 6 bases from J, leaving 16 bases between. DNA for the CDR3: TGTGCCAGCAGCCGTATCGGGCGTTCCATCGAGCAGTACTTC. It yields the protein CASSRIGRSIEQYF. Using reference TRBV14 and TRBJ2-7 for the parts outside the CDR3, the full variable domain is EAGVTQFPSHSVIEKGQTVTLRCDPISGHDNLYWYRRVMGKEIKFLLHFVKESKQDESGMPNNRFLAERTGGTYSTLKVQPAELEDSGVYFCASSRIGRSIEQYFGPGTRLTVT.

There are a few counts of this clone. The rearrangement uses TRBV27 and TRBJ2-1; a weak D match, TRBD2 (5 bases). This CDR3 contains 14 residues. With 10 bases removed from V and 0 bases from J, the gap between germline ends came to 13 bases. Germline CDR1 MNHEY, CDR2 SMNVEV (reference sequence). Here the CDR3 DNA reads TGTGCCACCTCCGAAGGGAGCTCCTACAATGAGCAGTTCTTC. It translates to CATSEGSSYNEQFF.

V is TRBV28 and J is TRBJ2-5; D possibly corresponds to TRBD1 (6 bases). The CDR3 length is 15 residues. Trimming removed 4 bases at V and 6 bases at J, with 18 bases between. The germline V gene has CDR1 MDHEN and CDR2 SYDVKM. CDR3 DNA: TGTGCCAGCAGTTCCCCGGGACACGTAGTAAAGACCCAGTACTTC. It yields the protein CASSSPGHVVKTQYF.

This chain connects TRBV27 to TRBJ1-1, with 7 bases lining up with TRBD1. Germline V gene lookup returns CDR1 MNHEY and CDR2 SMNVEV (reference sequence). CDR3 length equals 14 residues. J gave up 5 bases and V 4 bases, and 7 bases lay outside the gene matches. The CDR3 DNA sequence: TGTGCCAGCAGTTCGCCGACAGGGCGGACTGAAGCTTTCTTT. Translating gives CASSSPTGRTEAFF.

J is TRBJ1-5 and V is TRBV6-5; D might be TRBD1 (5 bases). The germline gives CDR1 MNHEY, CDR2 SVGAGI. The CDR3 consists of 16 residues. V lost 0 bases, J lost 9 bases, and 18 bases lay in between. As DNA, the CDR3 is TGTGCCAGCAGTTACTCGAATTCAGCTCGGGGGGGGCCCCAGCATTTT. Translating gives CASSYSNSARGGPQHF.

The chain uses TRBV5-1 and TRBJ2-6, with D perhaps TRBD1 or TRBD2 (5 bases each). Trimming removed 2 bases at V and 1 base at J, with 16 bases between. The CDR3 is 18 residues long. Germline V gives CDR1 SGHRS, CDR2 YFSETQ. The CDR3 DNA is TGCGCCAGCAGCTTAGGGTGGGACGTCGGGTCTGGGGCCAACGTCCTGACTTTC. Protein: CASSLGWDVGSGANVLTF.

This rearrangement joins TRBV20-1 to TRBJ1-2, with D unclear. CDR1 and CDR2 from the germline V gene are DFQATT and SNEGSKA (reference sequence). V was pared by 0 bases and J by 4 bases, with 3 bases between. This CDR3 is built from 11 residues. The CDR3 protein is CSARDIYGYTF. CDR3 bases: TGCAGTGCTAGAGACATCTATGGCTACACCTTC.

V gene TRBV5-1 combines with J gene TRBJ2-1; TRBD1 matches 9 bases. With 0 bases clipped from V and 7 bases from J, the junction kept 23 bases outside the gene matches. Germline CDR1 and CDR2: SGHRS and YFSETQ. CDR3 length equals 21 residues. For the CDR3, the DNA is TGCGCCAGCAGCTTGGGGGGACAGGGTAGGACTAGAGCACTGGTTAGTAATGAGCAGTTCTTC. It specifies CASSLGGQGRTRALVSNEQFF.

The J gene is TRBJ2-5, the V gene TRBV5-4; no reliable D call. The J call is in doubt because the DNA end fits TRBJ2-7 better. The CDR3 totals 14 residues. Germline V lookup: CDR1 SGHNT, CDR2 YYREEE (reference sequence). CDR3 region: CASSLDRHSYEQYF. CDR3 nucleotide sequence: TGTGCCAGCAGCTTGGATAGGCACTCCTACGAGCAGTACTTC.

The chain uses TRBV5-1 and TRBJ2-1, with TRBD1 matching 7 bases. With 0 bases clipped from V and 7 bases from J, the junction kept 4 bases outside the gene matches. The CDR3 consists of 14 residues. The germline CDR1 and CDR2 sequences are SGHRS and YFSETQ. The CDR3 bases are TGCGCCAGCAGCTTGGGACAGGGTTGGAATGAGCAGTTCTTC. This gives the protein CASSLGQGWNEQFF.

The chain links TRBV18 to TRBJ2-7; 8 bases line up with TRBD1. CDR1 and CDR2 (germline): KGHSH, LQKENI. The trim removed 3 bases at V and 0 bases at J, leaving 4 bases unmatched. The CDR3 has 15 amino acids. CDR3 in amino acids: CASSPRTGSSYEQYF. The CDR3 DNA reads as TGTGCCAGCTCACCGAGGACAGGGAGCTCCTACGAGCAGTACTTC.

In nucleotides, the CDR3 is TGTGCCAGCAGCTTACAGGGGGCGGATAATGAGCAGTTCTTC. It is translated as CASSLQGADNEQFF. The chain carries TRBV7-8 and TRBJ2-1; 8 bases agree with TRBD1. V shed 2 bases and J 7 bases; nucleotides not matched to a gene: 4. CDR1 is SGHVS and CDR2 is FQNEAQ in the germline V gene. The CDR3 spans 14 residues.

The J gene is TRBJ2-1, the V gene TRBV5-1; 8 nucleotides line up with TRBD1. CDR3 length: 16 amino acids. V shed 5 bases and J 2 bases; nucleotides not matched to a gene: 9. Germline lookup yields CDR1 SGHRS and CDR2 YFSETQ. CDR3 nucleotides: TGCGCCAGCAGTCGAAGACAGGGGCCCACCTACAATGAGCAGTTCTTC. The encoded protein is CASSRRQGPTYNEQFF.

This CDR3 is CASSVASSNEQFF. In nucleotides, the CDR3 is TGTGCCAGCAGCGTAGCTAGCAGCAATGAGCAGTTCTTC. The genes are TRBV9 and TRBJ2-1; TRBD2 might be the D (5 bases). Deletions cut 0 bases from V and 6 bases from J, with 7 bases between. Germline V gene lookup returns CDR1 SGDLS and CDR2 YYNGEE. This CDR3 has 13 amino acids.

The chain combines TRBV6-1 with TRBJ2-3; 10 bases match TRBD2. V was clipped by 2 bases and J by 2 bases; unmatched bases: 7. Germline V lookup: CDR1 MNHNS, CDR2 SASEGT. The CDR3 has 17 residues. Written as DNA, the CDR3 is TGTGCCAGCAGTGAAATATCGACTAGCGGGTACACAGATACGCAGTATTTT. It codes for CASSEISTSGYTDTQYF.

The J gene is TRBJ2-1, the V gene TRBV25-1; 9 nucleotides align to TRBD2. Germline assignment: CDR1 MGHDK and CDR2 SYGVNS. V lost 3 bases to trimming and J lost 2 bases; unmatched junction nucleotides: 2. CDR3 length: 15 residues. CDR3 DNA sequence: TGTGCCAGCAGTGATCGGACTAGCGCCTACAATGAGCAGTTCTTC. This gives the protein CASSDRTSAYNEQFF.

This clone was recorded only once. The chain is built from TRBV6-1 and TRBJ2-3; TRBD1 agrees at 7 bases. Germline CDR1 is MNHNS and CDR2 is SASEGT. V gave up 6 bases and J gave up 3 bases; unmatched junction bases: 9. This CDR3 has 15 residues. CDR3 sequence: CASSDWDSRTDTQYF. CDR3 DNA: TGTGCCAGCAGCGATTGGGACAGTAGGACAGATACGCAGTATTTT.

J is TRBJ1-6 and V is TRBV13; D unclear. Germline values: CDR1 PRHDT, CDR2 FYEKMQ (reference sequence). The CDR3 sequence is 17 residues long. Trimming removed 4 bases from V and 8 bases from J, with 21 bases in between. Here the CDR3 DNA reads TGTGCCAGCAGCTCCAGAAGAAGACGGACTAGTGATTCACCCCTCCACTTT. As protein: CASSSRRRRTSDSPLHF.

The gene calls are TRBV7-9 and TRBJ2-1; 10 nucleotides line up with TRBD2. Germline assignment: CDR1 SEHNR and CDR2 FQNEAQ (reference sequence). Unmatched junction bases numbered 8, after V lost 3 bases and J lost 6 bases. This CDR3 is 16 amino acids long. The CDR3 DNA is TGTGCCAGCAGCTTTTGGTCTAGCGGGAGATCCAATGAGCAGTTCTTC. Residues: CASSFWSSGRSNEQFF.

The chain joins TRBV14 to TRBJ1-6, with D possibly TRBD1 on 5 matching bases. The germline V gene encodes CDR1 SGHDN and CDR2 FVKESK. Trimming shortened V by 4 bases and J by 7 bases, and 11 bases separated the two germline ends. The CDR3 loop spans 14 amino acids. Here the CDR3 reads CASSPDIRNSPLHF. CDR3 coding DNA: TGTGCCAGCAGCCCGGACATACGGAATTCACCCCTCCACTTT.

The genes are TRBV6-5 and TRBJ2-1; 11 bases align to TRBD2. Germline-derived CDR1 and CDR2 are MNHEY and SVGAGI. The V segment lost 2 bases and the J segment 6 bases; nucleotides outside the gene matches: 3. CDR3 size: 15 residues. CDR3 sequence reads: CASSYPGLAVNEQFF. The CDR3 region has the DNA TGTGCCAGCAGTTACCCGGGACTAGCGGTCAATGAGCAGTTCTTC.

The DNA for the CDR3 is TGTGCCAGTAGCCCCTTCGGGACTACAACTAATGAAAAACTGTTTTTT. This sequence encodes CASSPFGTTTNEKLFF. The chain couples TRBV19 to TRBJ1-4, with TRBD1 as a possible D gene (5 bases). This CDR3 has 16 residues. Germline CDR1 LNHDA, CDR2 SQIVND (reference sequence). Trimming removed 6 bases from V and 0 bases from J, with 14 bases in between.

There are a few counts of this clone. This chain uses TRBV30 with TRBJ2-1; 14 nucleotides match TRBD2. Per germline, CDR1 GTSNPN and CDR2 SVGIG (reference sequence). This CDR3 has 16 residues. V lost 4 bases and J lost 10; bases outside the gene matches: 12. The CDR3 sequence: CAWTSGGTSGRAEQFF. The CDR3 nucleotides are TGTGCCTGGACTTCGGGTGGGACTAGCGGGAGAGCAGAGCAGTTCTTC.

CDR3 nucleotide sequence: TGTGCCAGCAGCCCCCACTTGGAGGGCTCCTACAATGAGCAGTTCTTC. This sequence encodes CASSPHLEGSYNEQFF. V is TRBV9 and J is TRBJ2-1; D perhaps matches TRBD2 (6 bases). The CDR3 covers 16 residues. Germline loops: CDR1 SGDLS, CDR2 YYNGEE. Trimming removed 4 bases from V and 0 bases from J, with 14 bases in between.

The chain carries TRBV5-1 and TRBJ1-2; 9 bases fit TRBD1. The CDR3 has 14 residues. Germline V gene lookup returns CDR1 SGHRS and CDR2 YFSETQ. V was clipped by 5 bases and J by 4 bases; unmatched bases: 6. The CDR3 spells CASSGTGSSYGYTF. The CDR3, as DNA: TGCGCCAGCAGTGGGACAGGGAGTAGCTATGGCTACACCTTC.

V gene TRBV7-9 combines with J gene TRBJ2-1; D not resolved. The germline CDR1 and CDR2 sequences are SEHNR and FQNEAQ (reference sequence). The CDR3 has 17 amino acids. V lost 0 bases and J 1 base, leaving 13 bases between the germline ends. The CDR3 protein is CASSLAPPRSSYNEQFF. The CDR3 bases are TGTGCCAGCAGCTTAGCCCCACCTAGAAGTTCCTACAATGAGCAGTTCTTC. Looking up the rest from reference TRBV7-9 and TRBJ2-1 gives the full variable domain: DTGVSQNPRHKITKRGQNVTFRCDPISEHNRLYWYRQTLGQGPEFLTYFQNEAQLEKSRLLSDRFSAERPKGSFSTLEIQRTEQGDSAMYLCASSLAPPRSSYNEQFFGPGTRLTVL.

The chain couples TRBV27 to TRBJ2-1; 11 nucleotides align to TRBD2. Germline CDR1 and CDR2: MNHEY and SMNVEV (reference sequence). After removal of 6 bases from V and 9 bases from J, the junction contained 10 bases not matched to a gene. There are 15 residues in the CDR3. The CDR3 DNA reads TGTGCCAGCAGGAGTTTTAGCGGGGGGGCAAGTGAGCAGTTCTTC. This codes for CASRSFSGGASEQFF.

This chain connects TRBV9 to TRBJ2-7; 9 nucleotides line up with TRBD2. The CDR3 sequence is 18 residues long. Per germline, CDR1 SGDLS and CDR2 YYNGEE. Germline trimming cut 0 bases from V and 6 bases from J; bases unmatched to any gene: 16. The CDR3 region is CASSVGSSSGMPLSEQYF. CDR3 in DNA: TGTGCCAGCAGCGTAGGTTCGTCTAGCGGGATGCCCCTCTCCGAGCAGTACTTC.

This rearrangement joins TRBV6-1 to TRBJ2-7, with 9 bases matching TRBD1. CDR1 is MNHNS, CDR2 SASEGT, per germline. This CDR3 region has 14 residues. V lost 6 bases and J lost 4; bases outside the gene matches: 7. The CDR3 DNA reads as TGTGCCAGCAGAGGAGGGACAGGGCCGTACGAGCAGTACTTC. This encodes CASRGGTGPYEQYF.